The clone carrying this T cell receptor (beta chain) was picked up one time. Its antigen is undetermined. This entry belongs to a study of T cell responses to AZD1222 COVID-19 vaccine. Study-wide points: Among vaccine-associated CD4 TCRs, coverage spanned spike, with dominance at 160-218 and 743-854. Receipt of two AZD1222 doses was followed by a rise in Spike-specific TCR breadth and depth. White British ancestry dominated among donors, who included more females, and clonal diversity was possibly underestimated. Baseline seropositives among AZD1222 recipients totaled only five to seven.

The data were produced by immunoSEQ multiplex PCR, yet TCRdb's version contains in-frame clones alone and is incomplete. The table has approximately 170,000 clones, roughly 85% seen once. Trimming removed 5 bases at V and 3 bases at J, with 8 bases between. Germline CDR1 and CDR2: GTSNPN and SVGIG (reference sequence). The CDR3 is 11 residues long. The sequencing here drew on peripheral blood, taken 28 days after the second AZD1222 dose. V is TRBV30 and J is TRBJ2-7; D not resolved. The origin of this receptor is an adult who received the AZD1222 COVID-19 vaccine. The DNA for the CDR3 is TGTGCCTGGGGCGTAGTCTACGAGCAGTACTTC. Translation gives CAWGVVYEQYF.